Below are 4 T cell receptor beta chains sequenced from a single sample in a study of response to subunit inactivated influenza vaccine (dated by TCRdb to the late 2010s). The library was made by RT-PCR. TCRdb records Illumina HiSeq 2500 as the sequencer. Using fastp trimming at Q25 and MiXCR clonotype assembly, TCRdb reanalyzed the public sequencing data and kept in-frame beta chains. Rows merge per CDR3 protein into single entries with the most common DNA and genes. The sample contains roughly 500,000 distinct CDR3 sequences, roughly 25% of them found a single time. The top ten clonotypes cover around 1.8% of the sample. The source material was CD4+ T cells sorted from PBMCs, sampled around 5 days after vaccination. All receptors come from a man aged 45-60 years who received an inactivated influenza vaccine. Donor details come from another sample of the same person, matched by shared clones.

This clonotype was detected only a few times. The chain joins TRBV12-3 or TRBV12-4 to TRBJ2-1; the D call may be TRBD1 or TRBD2 (5 bases each). The CDR3 has 14 residues. Trimming left V 9 bases short and J 6 bases short, with 18 bases between. CDR3 sequence (DNA): TGTGCCAGTAGATATGGGACCCTGACCAATGAGCAGTTCTTC. It encodes CASRYGTLTNEQFF.

At least ten counts were recorded for this clonotype. This chain joins TRBV4-3 and TRBJ2-5, with 14 bases that match TRBD2. The trim removed 3 bases at V and 5 bases at J, leaving 11 bases unmatched. The CDR3 has 18 residues. CDR1 and CDR2 (germline): LGHNA, YSLEER. CDR3: CASSQALGTSGSWETQYF. The CDR3 DNA is TGCGCCAGCAGCCAGGCTCTTGGGACTAGCGGGAGCTGGGAGACCCAGTACTTC.

The rearrangement links TRBV14 to TRBJ2-7, with D uncertain. Between the trimmed V and J ends, which lost 5 bases and 0 bases, there was a span of 23 bases. Germline V gene sequence: CDR1 SGHDN, CDR2 FVKESK. The CDR3 is 18 residues long. The CDR3 sequence: CASSKYSTRTLSSYEQYF. Written as DNA, the CDR3 is TGTGCCAGCAGCAAATACTCTACCCGAACATTGAGCTCCTACGAGCAGTACTTC. Variable domain in full (rest from reference TRBV14 and TRBJ2-7): EAGVTQFPSHSVIEKGQTVTLRCDPISGHDNLYWYRRVMGKEIKFLLHFVKESKQDESGMPNNRFLAERTGGTYSTLKVQPAELEDSGVYFCASSKYSTRTLSSYEQYFGPGTRLTVT.

This clonotype has a count of ten or more. This chain joins TRBV6-1 and TRBJ2-7, with 9 bases matching TRBD1. The V and J ends lost 6 bases and 2 bases, in that order; junction bases with no gene match: 5. Germline CDR1 reads MNHNS; CDR2 reads SASEGT. This CDR3 has 14 amino acids. DNA of the CDR3: TGTGCCAGCAGCAACGACAGGGGGGCCTACGAGCAGTACTTC. It yields the protein CASSNDRGAYEQYF.